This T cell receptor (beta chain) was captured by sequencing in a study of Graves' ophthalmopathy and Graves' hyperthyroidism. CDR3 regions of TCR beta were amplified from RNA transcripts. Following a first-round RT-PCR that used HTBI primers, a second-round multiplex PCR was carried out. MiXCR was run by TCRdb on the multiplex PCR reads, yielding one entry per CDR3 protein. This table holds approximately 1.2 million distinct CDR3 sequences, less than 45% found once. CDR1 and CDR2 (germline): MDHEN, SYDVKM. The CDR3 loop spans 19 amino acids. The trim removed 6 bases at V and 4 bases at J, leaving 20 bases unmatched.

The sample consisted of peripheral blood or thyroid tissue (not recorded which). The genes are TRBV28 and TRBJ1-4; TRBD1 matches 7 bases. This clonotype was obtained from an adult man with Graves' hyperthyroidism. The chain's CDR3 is CASSQQTGYSNMINEKLFF. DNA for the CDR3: TGTGCCAGCAGCCAACAGACAGGGTACTCCAACATGATTAATGAAAAACTGTTTTTT.